What follows describes a single TCR beta chain. Its antigen is currently unknown. Data came from immunoSEQ multiplex PCR; TCRdb stores just in-frame clones and leaves some out. The table lists about 110,000 clones, about 92% of them singletons. This specimen belongs to a study of graft-versus-host responses after intestinal transplantation. About the study: For around 3 years after anti-thymocyte globulin induction, all recipients took tacrolimus and steroids.

The length of the CDR3 is 17 residues. Germline CDR1 and CDR2: SGHTA and FQGNSA. V lost 5 bases and J 2 bases, leaving 20 bases between the germline ends. The genes are TRBV7-2 and TRBJ2-3; maybe TRBD2 (5 bases). This TCR was recovered from a human donor who was the organ donor for an intestinal transplant. The specimen comprised unstimulated CD4+ T cells sorted from spleen or lymph node cells, sampled before transplant. The CDR3 loop is CASSPNGLGFLTDTQYF. The CDR3 region has the DNA TGTGCCAGCAGCCCGAACGGACTGGGGTTTCTCACAGATACGCAGTATTTT.